A selection of T cell receptor beta chains follows, all from one sample in a study of T cell responses to AZD1222 COVID-19 vaccine. The data were produced by immunoSEQ multiplex PCR, yet TCRdb's version contains in-frame clones alone and is incomplete. This repertoire shows 200,000 or so clones, 92% found once; its top ten account for more than 9%. The material sequenced was peripheral blood, taken on day 0 of AZD1222 vaccination. The receptors were sampled from an adult in good health. Each CDR3 is given without its conserved first and last residue. The order of the fields is J gene, V gene, CDR3 protein.

TRBJ2-1	TRBV4-1	ASSQELAGGHEQF
TRBJ1-1	TRBV5-8	ASRTRDSNTEAF
TRBJ2-1	TRBV29-1	SAPLAGVPYNEQF
TRBJ2-2	TRBV13	ASSLGRQGDTGELF
TRBJ1-1	TRBV29-1	SVEDLGGREGEAF
TRBJ1-1	TRBV19	ASSIIRFGGKTEAF
TRBJ1-5	TRBV7-9	ASSLAGRQGIRNQPQH
TRBJ2-2	TRBV12-3/TRBV12-4	ASSLTNTGELF
TRBJ2-7	TRBV10-3	AIRPGLAGNYEQY
TRBJ1-3	TRBV28	ASSTPLSGNTIY
TRBJ2-1	TRBV5-8	ASSLPSGRDNEQF
TRBJ1-2	TRBV2	ASMPEGGYGYT
TRBJ1-5	TRBV4-1	ASSPRPGGRNQPQH
TRBJ1-2	TRBV5-1	ASREGGPYPYGYT
TRBJ1-2	TRBV28	ASSPGQGGGYT
TRBJ1-4	TRBV4-1	ASSQTEGQGSEKLF
TRBJ1-5	TRBV19	ASRLMTGSNQPQH
TRBJ1-6	TRBV12-3/TRBV12-4	ASSFTEGSPLH
TRBJ1-4	TRBV28	ASRTGGNEKLF
TRBJ2-7	TRBV19	ASSPRRDRGIHEQY
TRBJ1-5	TRBV10-1	ASSESADLVNLSNQPQH
TRBJ1-4	TRBV19	ASSTGLTTNEKLF